Listed below are T cell receptor beta chains from one sample, sequenced in a study of shared clonotypes between healthy human individuals. TCRdb keeps only in-frame clones here, not all; method: immunoSEQ multiplex PCR. The table includes fewer than 600,000 clones, roughly three quarters detected once. The material sequenced was PBMCs. These TCRs come from a woman in her thirties or forties in good health. Some clones in this sample may be carry-over from other donors' samples. Each CDR3 is given with its conserved first and last residue. A D gene is named only where the DNA matches it firmly. Size is stated for part of the rows, as once, few or many counts, or as a class when the clone is expanded.

v_gene	d_gene	j_gene	abundance	CDR3nt	CDR3aa
TRBV11-2	.	TRBJ2-7	.	TGTGCCAGCAGCTTAGGGCAGGGGTTCTACGAGCAGTACTTC	CASSLGQGFYEQYF
TRBV2	TRBD1	TRBJ2-5	.	TGTGCCAGCAGTGAAAACAGGGGCGAGACCCAGTACTTC	CASSENRGETQYF
TRBV4-1	TRBD2	TRBJ2-1	once	TGCGCCAGCAGCCGGACTAGCGGCTCCTACAATGAGCAGTTCTTC	CASSRTSGSYNEQFF
TRBV19	TRBD2	TRBJ2-7	.	TGTGCCAGTAGTGCCAGCGGGAGTATCTACGAGCAGTACTTC	CASSASGSIYEQYF
TRBV5-4	TRBD2	TRBJ2-7	.	TGTGCCAGCAGCATTGGACAGCTAGCGGGAGCCCCCTACGAGCAGTACTTC	CASSIGQLAGAPYEQYF
TRBV6-6	.	TRBJ2-3	once	TGTGCCAGCAGGGGGGTGTCGGACACAGATACGCAGTATTTT	CASRGVSDTDTQYF
TRBV18	.	TRBJ1-3	few	TGTGCCAGCTCACCGTCGGGGCAGGGGTACGGAAACACCATATATTTT	CASSPSGQGYGNTIYF
TRBV19	.	TRBJ1-2	.	TGTGCCAGTAGTATTCCTGGTCTGAACTATGGCTACACCTTC	CASSIPGLNYGYTF
TRBV5-4	TRBD2	TRBJ2-7	.	TGTGCCAGCAGCCAAGGGACTAGCGGGAACCCGTACTCCTACGAGCAGTACTTC	CASSQGTSGNPYSYEQYF
TRBV10-1	TRBD2	TRBJ2-3	.	TGCGCCAGCCGGCCCGGGAGCGGGGAGACTACGCAGTATTTT	CASRPGSGETTQYF
TRBV27	TRBD2	TRBJ2-7	once	TGTGCCAGCAGTCCGAGGGGTCGCGGGAGCTCCTACGAGCAGTACTTC	CASSPRGRGSSYEQYF
TRBV2	.	TRBJ1-1	few	TGTGCCAGCAGAGAAAGCCCTACGGGGATAAGCACTGAAGCTTTCTTT	CASRESPTGISTEAFF
TRBV28	TRBD1	TRBJ1-5	.	TGTGCCAGCAGTGAAGAACCGGGACAGCGGGGAAATCAGCCCCAGCATTTT	CASSEEPGQRGNQPQHF
TRBV14	.	TRBJ1-1	once	TGTGCCAGCAGCCAAGAGGCAGGGGCAGCCTACCTTGAAGCTTTCTTT	CASSQEAGAAYLEAFF
TRBV10-3	TRBD2	TRBJ2-2	.	TGTGCCATCAGTGAACTAGCGGGAGATACCGGGGAGCTGTTTTTT	CAISELAGDTGELFF
TRBV28	TRBD1	TRBJ1-6	.	TGTGCCAGCAGTTTACCGACGGGACAGGGGGTACATTCACCCCTCCACTTT	CASSLPTGQGVHSPLHF
TRBV6-1	TRBD1	TRBJ2-7	few	TGTGCCAGCAGTCCCGGGACAGGCCTAACCTACGAGCAGTACTTC	CASSPGTGLTYEQYF